This TCR beta chain was recovered during a study of blood T cell repertoires in COVID-19. Study at large: Sources were T cells, B-cell-depleted T cells, or PBMCs; the material itself was cDNA or gDNA.

This clone was seen a single time. CDR1 is SEHNR, CDR2 FQNEAQ, per germline (reference sequence). The germline V and J ends were trimmed by 4 bases and 5 bases, with 9 bases remaining between them. The CDR3 runs 13 residues. The data were produced by immunoSEQ multiplex PCR, yet TCRdb's version contains in-frame clones alone and is incomplete. This sample has approximately 89,000 clones; about 85% occur once, and the top ten carry approximately 12%. Sequenced sample: peripheral blood. V is TRBV7-9 and J is TRBJ2-1, with D perhaps matching TRBD2 (5 bases). The sequence derives from a woman in her seventies with active or convalescent COVID-19. For the CDR3, the DNA is TGTGCCAGCAGCTCCCGGGGAAACAATGAGCAGTTCTTC. It encodes CASSSRGNNEQFF.